The sequence of this T cell receptor beta chain was determined in a study of blood T cell repertoires in COVID-19. V lost 4 bases to trimming and J lost 7 bases; unmatched junction nucleotides: 6. Germline lookup yields CDR1 KGHSH and CDR2 LQKENI. This CDR3 is built from 14 residues. In the authors' methods: Amplification of reference gene primers provided the estimated nucleated cell counts. TCRdb keeps only in-frame clones here, not all; method: immunoSEQ multiplex PCR. The D gene and trimming were derived from the DNA, and the V and J assignments and clone size from that table. The repertoire holds approximately 160,000 clones, with approximately 80% as singletons.

The specimen was peripheral blood. This chain connects TRBV18 to TRBJ1-4; 7 bases match TRBD1. This clonotype was sampled from a woman aged 45-59 years in a cohort sampled during active or convalescent COVID-19. The CDR3 DNA reads as TGTGCCAGCTCACAGTACCGGGACAGTGAAAAACTGTTTTTT. Protein sequence: CASSQYRDSEKLFF.